These 14 T cell receptor beta chains were sequenced from one sample in a study of blood T cell repertoires in COVID-19. TCRdb's table, derived via immunoSEQ multiplex PCR, lists solely in-frame clones and lacks some. The sample holds about 370,000 clones; around 91% are singletons and the top ten take 0.95% to 1.1%. Material: PBMCs or T cells enriched from blood (not recorded which). These receptors originate from a young man who had recovered from COVID-19.

This clone was seen at least ten times. V usage is TRBV14 and J usage is TRBJ2-3, with TRBD2 identical over 12 bases. Germline CDR1 and CDR2: SGHDN and FVKESK. V lost 4 bases and J lost 5; bases outside the gene matches: 7. The length of the CDR3 is 16 residues. This chain's CDR3 is CASSRASGGAKDTQYF. The CDR3 DNA is TGTGCCAGCAGCCGGGCTAGCGGGGGGGCCAAAGATACGCAGTATTTT.

The chain uses TRBV6-5 and TRBJ1-3; 7 bases are a match to TRBD1. The CDR3 spans 15 residues. In germline, CDR1 is MNHEY, CDR2 SVGAGI. With V trimmed by 6 bases and J by 4 bases, 9 bases remained unmatched. The CDR3 region has the DNA TGTGCCAGCAGCGCCCACAGGGGATCCGGAAACACCATATATTTT. This gives the protein CASSAHRGSGNTIYF.

The rearrangement links TRBV13 to TRBJ2-7; 7 bases agree with TRBD2. The CDR3 covers 14 residues. With 3 bases clipped from V and 3 bases from J, the junction kept 5 bases outside the gene matches. Germline CDR1 is PRHDT and CDR2 is FYEKMQ (reference sequence). For the CDR3, the DNA is TGTGCCAGCAGCTTCTCGGGCGGGAGCTACGAGCAGTACTTC. Protein: CASSFSGGSYEQYF.

The V gene is TRBV7-9, the J gene TRBJ1-1; possible D gene TRBD1, 5 bases. The V gene's germline CDR1 is SEHNR and CDR2 FQNEAQ (reference sequence). The V end was cut by 4 bases, the J end by 1 base, with 10 bases between. The length of the CDR3 is 14 residues. The CDR3 DNA follows: TGTGCCAGCAGCTCAGGGAAAGGGAACACTGAAGCTTTCTTT. This sequence encodes CASSSGKGNTEAFF.

The chain links TRBV7-8 to TRBJ2-7; D perhaps matches TRBD1 (5 bases). Germline V gene lookup returns CDR1 SGHVS and CDR2 FQNEAQ. This CDR3 region has 17 residues. Trimming took 2 bases from V and 6 from J, leaving 23 bases between them. The CDR3 nucleotides read TGTGCCAGCAGCTTACAGTGGGGAACAGGAACCTCCCCCGAGCAGTACTTC. This encodes CASSLQWGTGTSPEQYF. Full variable domain (outside the CDR3, taken from reference TRBV7-8 and TRBJ2-7): GAGVSQSPRYKVAKRGQDVALRCDPISGHVSLFWYQQALGQGPEFLTYFQNEAQLDKSGLPSDRFFAERPEGSVSTLKIQRTQQEDSAVYLCASSLQWGTGTSPEQYFGPGTRLTVT.

This sequence joins TRBV2 and TRBJ2-3, with 7 bases that match TRBD2. Germline V gene sequence: CDR1 SNHLY, CDR2 FYNNEI. CDR3 size: 14 residues. After removal of 11 bases from V and 2 bases from J, the junction contained 10 bases not matched to a gene. CDR3 loop: CAGRGGPSTDTQYF. The CDR3, as DNA: TGTGCCGGGAGGGGTGGGCCATCCACAGATACGCAGTATTTT. Looking up the rest from reference TRBV2 and TRBJ2-3 gives the full variable domain: EPEVTQTPSHQVTQMGQEVILRCVPISNHLYFYWYRQILGQKVEFLVSFYNNEISEKSEIFDDQFSVERPDGSNFTLKIRSTKLEDSAMYFCAGRGGPSTDTQYFGPGTRLTVL.

The rearrangement uses TRBV7-7 and TRBJ2-3, with 10 bases identical to TRBD1. The CDR3 has 17 amino acids. V lost 4 bases to trimming and J lost 2 bases; unmatched junction nucleotides: 9. Germline assignment: CDR1 SSHAT and CDR2 FNYEAQ (reference sequence). The CDR3 sequence is CASSSPRTGGSTDTQYF. The DNA for the CDR3 is TGTGCCAGCAGCTCGCCCCGGACAGGGGGGTCCACAGATACGCAGTATTTT.

The chain is built from TRBV29-1 and TRBJ1-3, with D maybe TRBD1 (5 bases). The CDR3 extends over 12 amino acids. The V and J ends lost 7 bases and 2 bases respectively, with 9 bases between them. The germline V gene encodes CDR1 SQVTM and CDR2 ANQGSEA. Written as DNA, the CDR3 is TGCAGCGCTCAGGGTACTGGAAACACCATATATTTT. It yields the protein CSAQGTGNTIYF.

The V call is TRBV6-1, the J call TRBJ1-6, with D perhaps matching TRBD1 (5 bases). The V and J ends lost 3 bases and 4 bases respectively, with 7 bases between them. This CDR3 is built from 14 residues. Germline CDR1 and CDR2: MNHNS and SASEGT. CDR3: CASSEGGYNSPLHF. Here the CDR3 DNA reads TGTGCCAGCAGTGAGGGGGGGTATAATTCACCCCTCCACTTT.

This chain joins TRBV27 and TRBJ2-4; no reliable D call. Trimming took 2 bases from V and 7 from J, leaving 9 bases between them. This CDR3 is 13 amino acids long. Germline V CDR1 and CDR2: MNHEY, SMNVEV (reference sequence). The CDR3 protein is CASSLNSGNIQYF. The CDR3 nucleotides are TGTGCCAGCAGTTTAAACTCTGGTAACATTCAGTACTTC.

The chain uses TRBV9 and TRBJ1-1, with D possibly matching TRBD1 (6 bases). Germline loops: CDR1 SGDLS, CDR2 YYNGEE. Trimming cost V 0 bases and J 6 bases, with 12 bases left between them. The CDR3 contains 14 residues. CDR3 DNA: TGTGCCAGCAGCGTAGGAGGGGGGAGGGCTGAAGCTTTCTTT. It encodes CASSVGGGRAEAFF.

The V call is TRBV7-9, the J call TRBJ1-1, with D maybe TRBD1 (5 bases). With 1 base removed from V and 1 base from J, the gap between germline ends came to 13 bases. The CDR3 extends over 16 amino acids. Germline V CDR1 and CDR2: SEHNR, FQNEAQ (reference sequence). DNA for the CDR3: TGTGCCAGCAGCTTAGAAGACAGTTCGCGGAACACTGAAGCTTTCTTT. Amino acid sequence: CASSLEDSSRNTEAFF.

The chain is built from TRBV28 and TRBJ2-3, with 7 bases fitting TRBD1. The length of the CDR3 is 14 residues. Germline trimming cut 6 bases from V and 2 bases from J; bases unmatched to any gene: 5. Germline-derived CDR1 and CDR2 are MDHEN and SYDVKM. CDR3 residues: CASSIDRATDTQYF. In DNA form, the CDR3 reads TGTGCCAGCAGCATTGACAGGGCCACAGATACGCAGTATTTT.

DNA for the CDR3: TGTGCCAGTAGGCAGGGGGGTCTGCACGAGCAGTACTTC. Its translation: CASRQGGLHEQYF. V usage is TRBV19 and J usage is TRBJ2-7; D perhaps matches TRBD1 (7 bases). Trimming removed 6 bases from V and 5 bases from J, with 14 bases in between. Germline V gene lookup returns CDR1 LNHDA and CDR2 SQIVND (reference sequence). The CDR3 loop spans 13 amino acids.